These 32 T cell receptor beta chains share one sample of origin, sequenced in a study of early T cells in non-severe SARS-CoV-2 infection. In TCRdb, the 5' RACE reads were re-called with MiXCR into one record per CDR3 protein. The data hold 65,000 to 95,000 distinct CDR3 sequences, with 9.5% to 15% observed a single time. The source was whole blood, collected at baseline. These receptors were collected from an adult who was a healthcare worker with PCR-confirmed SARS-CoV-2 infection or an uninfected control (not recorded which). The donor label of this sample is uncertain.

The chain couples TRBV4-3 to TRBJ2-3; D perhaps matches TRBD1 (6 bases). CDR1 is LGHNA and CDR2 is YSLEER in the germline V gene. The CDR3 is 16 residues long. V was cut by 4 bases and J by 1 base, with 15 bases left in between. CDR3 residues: CASSLSAGVGTDTQYF. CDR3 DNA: TGCGCCAGCAGCCTATCGGCAGGGGTAGGCACAGATACGCAGTATTTT.

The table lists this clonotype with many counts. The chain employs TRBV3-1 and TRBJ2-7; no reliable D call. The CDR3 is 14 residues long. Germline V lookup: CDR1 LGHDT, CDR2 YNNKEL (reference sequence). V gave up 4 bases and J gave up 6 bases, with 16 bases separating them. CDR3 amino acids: CASSRRPSLSEQYF. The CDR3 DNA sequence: TGTGCCAGCAGCCGGCGGCCTAGTCTCTCCGAGCAGTACTTC.

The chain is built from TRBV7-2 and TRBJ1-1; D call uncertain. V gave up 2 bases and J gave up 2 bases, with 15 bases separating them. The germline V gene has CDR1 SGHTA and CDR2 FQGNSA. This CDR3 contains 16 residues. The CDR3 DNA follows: TGTGCCAGCAGCTTATGGGCGAGGCCTTCAAACACTGAAGCTTTCTTT. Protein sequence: CASSLWARPSNTEAFF.

This CDR3 is CSARDNTGFYEQYF. The CDR3 bases are TGCAGTGCTAGAGATAACACGGGCTTCTACGAGCAGTACTTC. This chain links TRBV20-1 with TRBJ2-7; no reliable D call. Germline-derived CDR1 and CDR2 are DFQATT and SNEGSKA (reference sequence). The germline V and J ends were trimmed by 0 bases and 3 bases, with 12 bases remaining between them. The length of the CDR3 is 14 residues.

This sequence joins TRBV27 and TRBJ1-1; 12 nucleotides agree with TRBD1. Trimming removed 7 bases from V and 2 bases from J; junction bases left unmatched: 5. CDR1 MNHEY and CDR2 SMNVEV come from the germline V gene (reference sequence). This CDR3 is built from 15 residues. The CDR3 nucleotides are TGTGCCAGCATCCCCGGGACAGGGGGCAACACTGAAGCTTTCTTT. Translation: CASIPGTGGNTEAFF.

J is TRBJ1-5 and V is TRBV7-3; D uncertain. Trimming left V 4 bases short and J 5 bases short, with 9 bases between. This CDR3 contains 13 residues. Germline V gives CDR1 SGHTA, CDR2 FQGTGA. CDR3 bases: TGTGCCAGCAGCTCCGACAAGCATCAGCCCCAGCATTTT. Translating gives CASSSDKHQPQHF.

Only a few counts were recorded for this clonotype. The CDR3 nucleotides read TGCGCCAGCAGCTTGGTTTCCAATGAGCAGTTCTTC. This sequence encodes CASSLVSNEQFF. This chain joins TRBV5-1 and TRBJ2-1; D not resolved. CDR1 and CDR2 from the germline V gene are SGHRS and YFSETQ. This CDR3 has 12 residues. The V gene lost 0 bases and the J gene lost 6 bases, with 4 bases spanning the gap.

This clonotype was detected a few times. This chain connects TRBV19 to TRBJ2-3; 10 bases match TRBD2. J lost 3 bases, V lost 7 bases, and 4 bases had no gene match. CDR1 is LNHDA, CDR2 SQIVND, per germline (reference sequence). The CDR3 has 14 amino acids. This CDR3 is CASNQLAGTDTQYF. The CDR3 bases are TGTGCCAGTAATCAACTAGCGGGAACAGATACGCAGTATTTT.

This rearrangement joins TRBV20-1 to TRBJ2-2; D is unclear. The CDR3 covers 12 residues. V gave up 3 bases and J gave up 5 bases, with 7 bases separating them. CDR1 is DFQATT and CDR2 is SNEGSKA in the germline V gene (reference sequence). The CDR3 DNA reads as TGCAGTGCTAGCTTCGAAACCGGGGAGCTGTTTTTT. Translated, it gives CSASFETGELFF.

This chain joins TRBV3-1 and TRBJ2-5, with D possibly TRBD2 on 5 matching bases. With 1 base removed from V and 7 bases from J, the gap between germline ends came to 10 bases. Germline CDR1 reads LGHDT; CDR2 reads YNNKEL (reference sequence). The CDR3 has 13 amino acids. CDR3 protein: CASSQGTRGTQYF. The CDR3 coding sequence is TGTGCCAGCAGCCAAGGCACCCGGGGGACCCAGTACTTC.

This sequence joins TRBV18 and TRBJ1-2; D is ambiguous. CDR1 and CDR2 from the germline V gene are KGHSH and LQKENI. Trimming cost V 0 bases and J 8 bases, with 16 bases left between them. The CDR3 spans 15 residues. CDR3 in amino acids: CASSPPSSRVEGYTF. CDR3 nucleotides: TGTGCCAGCTCACCACCCAGTTCCCGGGTTGAGGGCTACACCTTC.

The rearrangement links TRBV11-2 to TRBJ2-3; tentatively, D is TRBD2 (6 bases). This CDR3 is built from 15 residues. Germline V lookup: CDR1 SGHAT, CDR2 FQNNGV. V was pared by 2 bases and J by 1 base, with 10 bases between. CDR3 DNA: TGTGCCAGCAGCTTATCGGGGGACGGCACAGATACGCAGTATTTT. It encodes CASSLSGDGTDTQYF.

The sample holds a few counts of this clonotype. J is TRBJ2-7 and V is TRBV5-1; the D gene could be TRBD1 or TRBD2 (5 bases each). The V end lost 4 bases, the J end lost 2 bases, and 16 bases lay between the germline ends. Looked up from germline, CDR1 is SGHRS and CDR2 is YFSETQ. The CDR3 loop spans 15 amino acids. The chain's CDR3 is CASSGAEGLTYEQYF. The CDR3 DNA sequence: TGCGCCAGCAGCGGGGCCGAGGGGCTAACCTACGAGCAGTACTTC.

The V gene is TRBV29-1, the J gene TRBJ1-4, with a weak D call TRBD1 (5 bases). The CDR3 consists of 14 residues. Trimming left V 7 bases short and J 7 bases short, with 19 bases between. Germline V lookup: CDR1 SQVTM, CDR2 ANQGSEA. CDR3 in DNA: TGCAGCGCTAATATGGGACGCGCTGGTGAAAAACTGTTTTTT. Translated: CSANMGRAGEKLFF.

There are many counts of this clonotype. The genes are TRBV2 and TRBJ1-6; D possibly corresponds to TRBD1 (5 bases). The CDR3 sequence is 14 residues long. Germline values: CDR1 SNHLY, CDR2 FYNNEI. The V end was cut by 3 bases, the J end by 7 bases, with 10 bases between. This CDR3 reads CASSDRQTNSPLHF. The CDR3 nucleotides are TGTGCCAGCAGTGACCGACAGACCAATTCACCCCTCCACTTT.

DNA for the CDR3: TGTGCCAGCAGTGGGGCCGCCGGGCCCGACGGGACCCAGTACTTC. Its translation: CASSGAAGPDGTQYF. This sequence joins TRBV6-6 and TRBJ2-5; D perhaps matches TRBD1 (5 bases). Trimming took 5 bases from V and 7 from J, leaving 20 bases between them. The germline V gene has CDR1 MNHNY and CDR2 SVGAGI (reference sequence). CDR3 length: 15 amino acids.

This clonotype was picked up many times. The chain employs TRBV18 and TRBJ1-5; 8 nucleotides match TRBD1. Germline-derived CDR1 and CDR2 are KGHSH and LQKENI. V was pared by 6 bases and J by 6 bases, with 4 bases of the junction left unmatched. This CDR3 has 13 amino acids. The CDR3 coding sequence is TGTGCCAGCTCCACCGACAGGGGTCAGCCCCAGCATTTT. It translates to CASSTDRGQPQHF.

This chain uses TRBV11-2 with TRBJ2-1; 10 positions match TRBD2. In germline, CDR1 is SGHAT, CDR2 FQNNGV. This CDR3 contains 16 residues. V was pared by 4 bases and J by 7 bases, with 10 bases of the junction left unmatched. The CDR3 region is CASSSYSGGPWNEQFF. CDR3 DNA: TGTGCCAGCAGCTCCTATAGCGGGGGGCCGTGGAATGAGCAGTTCTTC.

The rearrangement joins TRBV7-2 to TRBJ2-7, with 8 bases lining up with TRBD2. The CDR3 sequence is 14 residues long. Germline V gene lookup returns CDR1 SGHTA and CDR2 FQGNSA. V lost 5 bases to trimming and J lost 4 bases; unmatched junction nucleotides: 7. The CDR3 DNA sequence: TGTGCCAGCAGCCCGGGGGGGGCCGGGTACGAGCAGTACTTC. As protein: CASSPGGAGYEQYF.

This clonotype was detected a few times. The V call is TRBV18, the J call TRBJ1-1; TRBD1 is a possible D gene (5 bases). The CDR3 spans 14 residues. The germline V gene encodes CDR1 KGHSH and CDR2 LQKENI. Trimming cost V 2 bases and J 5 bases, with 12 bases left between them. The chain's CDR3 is CASSPGTRRTEAFF. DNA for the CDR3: TGTGCCAGCTCACCAGGGACTCGTAGAACTGAAGCTTTCTTT.

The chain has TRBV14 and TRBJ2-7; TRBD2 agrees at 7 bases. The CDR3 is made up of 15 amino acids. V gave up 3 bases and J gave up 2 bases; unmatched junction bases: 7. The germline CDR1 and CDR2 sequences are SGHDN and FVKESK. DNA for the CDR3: TGTGCCAGCAGCCACGGGTCTAGCGGAGCCTACGAGCAGTACTTC. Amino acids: CASSHGSSGAYEQYF.

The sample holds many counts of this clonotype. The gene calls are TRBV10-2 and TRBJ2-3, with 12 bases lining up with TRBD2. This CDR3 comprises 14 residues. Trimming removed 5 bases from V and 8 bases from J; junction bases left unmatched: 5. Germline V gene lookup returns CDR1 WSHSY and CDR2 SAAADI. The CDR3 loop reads CASSSLAGGSTQYF. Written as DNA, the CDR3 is TGCGCCAGCAGTAGCCTAGCGGGGGGGTCTACGCAGTATTTT.

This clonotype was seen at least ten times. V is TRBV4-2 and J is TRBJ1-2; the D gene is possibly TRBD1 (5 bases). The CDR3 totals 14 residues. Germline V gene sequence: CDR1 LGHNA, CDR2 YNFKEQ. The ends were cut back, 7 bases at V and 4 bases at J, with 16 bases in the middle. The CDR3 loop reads CASNKMRGGYGYTF. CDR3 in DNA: TGTGCCAGCAATAAAATGAGGGGCGGCTATGGCTACACCTTC.

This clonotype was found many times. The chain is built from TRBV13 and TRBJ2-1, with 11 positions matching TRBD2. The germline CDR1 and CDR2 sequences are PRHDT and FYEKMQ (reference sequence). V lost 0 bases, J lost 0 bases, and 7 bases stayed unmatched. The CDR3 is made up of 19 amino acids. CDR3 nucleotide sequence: TGTGCCAGCAGCTTAGGGCTAGCGGGGGGTCTTAGCTCCTACAATGAGCAGTTCTTC. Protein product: CASSLGLAGGLSSYNEQFF.

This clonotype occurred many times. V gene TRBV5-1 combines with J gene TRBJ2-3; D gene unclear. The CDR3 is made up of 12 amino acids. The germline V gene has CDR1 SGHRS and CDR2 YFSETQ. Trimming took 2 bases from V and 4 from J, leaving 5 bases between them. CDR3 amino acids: CASSFSPDTQYF. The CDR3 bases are TGCGCCAGCAGCTTTTCCCCAGATACGCAGTATTTT. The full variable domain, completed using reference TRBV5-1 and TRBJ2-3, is KAGVTQTPRYLIKTRGQQVTLSCSPISGHRSVSWYQQTPGQGLQFLFEYFSETQRNKGNFPGRFSGRQFSNSRSEMNVSTLELGDSALYLCASSFSPDTQYFGPGTRLTVL.

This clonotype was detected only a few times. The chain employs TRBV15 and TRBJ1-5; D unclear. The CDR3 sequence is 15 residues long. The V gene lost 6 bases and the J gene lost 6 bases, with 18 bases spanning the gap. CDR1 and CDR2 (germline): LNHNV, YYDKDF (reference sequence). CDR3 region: CATRASRAVVQPQHF. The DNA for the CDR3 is TGTGCCACCAGAGCCAGCCGAGCAGTAGTTCAGCCCCAGCATTTT. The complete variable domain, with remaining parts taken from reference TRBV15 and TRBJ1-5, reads DAMVIQNPRYQVTQFGKPVTLSCSQTLNHNVMYWYQQKSSQAPKLLFHYYDKDFNNEADTPDNFQSRRPNTSFCFLDIRSPGLGDTAMYLCATRASRAVVQPQHFGDGTRLSIL.

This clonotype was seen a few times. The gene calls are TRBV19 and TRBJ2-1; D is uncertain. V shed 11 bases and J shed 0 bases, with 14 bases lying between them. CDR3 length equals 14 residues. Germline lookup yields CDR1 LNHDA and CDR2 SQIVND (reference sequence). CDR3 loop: CASRTLHSYNEQFF. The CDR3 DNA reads TGTGCCTCCCGTACCCTACACTCCTACAATGAGCAGTTCTTC.

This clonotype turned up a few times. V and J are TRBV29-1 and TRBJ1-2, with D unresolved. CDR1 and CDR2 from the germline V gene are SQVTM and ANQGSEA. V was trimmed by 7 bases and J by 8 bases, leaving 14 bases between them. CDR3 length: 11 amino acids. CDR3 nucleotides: TGCAGCGCCGAAGGGAGGAAGGGCTACACCTTC. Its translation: CSAEGRKGYTF.

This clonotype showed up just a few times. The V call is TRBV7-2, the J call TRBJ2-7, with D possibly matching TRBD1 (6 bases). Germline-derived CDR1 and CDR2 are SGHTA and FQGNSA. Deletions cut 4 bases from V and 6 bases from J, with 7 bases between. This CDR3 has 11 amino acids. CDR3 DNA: TGTGCCAGCAGCTGGACAGCCGAGCAGTACTTC. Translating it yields CASSWTAEQYF. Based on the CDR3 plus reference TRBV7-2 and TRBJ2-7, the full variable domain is GAGVSQSPSNKVTEKGKDVELRCDPISGHTALYWYRQSLGQGLEFLIYFQGNSAPDKSGLPSDRFSAERTGGSVSTLTIQRTQQEDSAVYLCASSWTAEQYFGPGTRLTVT.

The CDR3 sequence: CASFDRETQYF. The CDR3 coding sequence is TGTGCCAGCTTCGATAGGGAGACCCAGTACTTC. The chain employs TRBV2 and TRBJ2-5; D gene uncertain. Germline CDR1 is SNHLY and CDR2 is FYNNEI. The CDR3 runs to 11 residues. V was shortened by 8 bases and J by 5 bases, with 9 bases between the two germline ends.

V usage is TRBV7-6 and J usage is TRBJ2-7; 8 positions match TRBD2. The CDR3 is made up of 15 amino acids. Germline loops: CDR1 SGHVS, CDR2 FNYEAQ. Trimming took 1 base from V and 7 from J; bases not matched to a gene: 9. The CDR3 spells CASSLVQAGVGEQYF. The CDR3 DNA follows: TGTGCCAGCAGCTTAGTCCAAGCGGGAGTGGGGGAGCAGTACTTC.

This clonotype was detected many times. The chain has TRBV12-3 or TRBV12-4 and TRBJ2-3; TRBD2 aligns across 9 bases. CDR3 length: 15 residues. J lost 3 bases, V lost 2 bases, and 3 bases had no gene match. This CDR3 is CASSLRAGGTDTQYF. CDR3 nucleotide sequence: TGTGCCAGCAGTTTAAGAGCGGGAGGAACAGATACGCAGTATTTT.